The rows below give T cell receptor beta chains drawn from one sample of a study of blood T cell repertoires in COVID-19. The repertoire was sequenced with immunoSEQ multiplex PCR; TCRdb's copy has only in-frame clones and lacks some. This sample has fewer than 200,000 clones, with 85% to 90% found just once. The sequencing sample was made of peripheral blood. Source of these receptors: an older man with active or convalescent COVID-19. CDR3s include the opening cysteine and the closing phenylalanine or tryptophan. Each record gives: J gene, D gene, clone size, V gene, CDR3 DNA, CDR3 protein. D genes are given only for firm matches. Rows give clone size only sometimes, using once, few, many, or a class for an expanded clone.

J: TRBJ2-3; D: TRBD2; size: .; V: TRBV25-1; DNA: TGTGCCAGCAGGGATAGCGGGTCAGATACGCAGTATTTT; CDR3: CASRDSGSDTQYF
J: TRBJ1-5; D: .; size: .; V: TRBV10-1; DNA: TGCGCCAGCCCTTTACCTTGGGGGGTAGGCAATCAGCCCCAGCATTTT; CDR3: CASPLPWGVGNQPQHF
J: TRBJ2-1; D: TRBD1; size: .; V: TRBV2; DNA: TGTGCCAGCCTCAACAGGGGGACAGGGGGCGATGAGCAGTTCTTC; CDR3: CASLNRGTGGDEQFF
J: TRBJ2-4; D: .; size: .; V: TRBV29-1; DNA: TGCAGCGCAAGTTTAGTTGGAAACATTCAGTACTTC; CDR3: CSASLVGNIQYF
J: TRBJ1-2; D: .; size: .; V: TRBV4-3; DNA: TGCGCCAGCAGCCCCCAGCGGGCGGTTAACTATGGCTACACCTTC; CDR3: CASSPQRAVNYGYTF
J: TRBJ2-5; D: .; size: .; V: TRBV11-2; DNA: TGTGCCAGCAGCTCACTCGGGGGTGGGAGAGGGGAGACCCAGTACTTC; CDR3: CASSSLGGGRGETQYF
J: TRBJ2-5; D: TRBD2; size: .; V: TRBV5-1; DNA: TGCGCCAGCAGCCGCGGGACTAGCGCGGAGACCCAGTACTTC; CDR3: CASSRGTSAETQYF
J: TRBJ1-2; D: TRBD1; size: .; V: TRBV7-2; DNA: TGTGCCAGCAGCTTGGACAGGAAGGTGAGCTACACCTTC; CDR3: CASSLDRKVSYTF
J: TRBJ2-5; D: .; size: .; V: TRBV5-1; DNA: TGCGCCAGCAGCGTGGACCACACCCAAGAGACCCAGTACTTC; CDR3: CASSVDHTQETQYF
J: TRBJ2-3; D: .; size: once; V: TRBV9; DNA: TGTGCCAGCAGGTGGTGGCGCACAGATACGCAGTATTTT; CDR3: CASRWWRTDTQYF
J: TRBJ1-5; D: .; size: once; V: TRBV5-1; DNA: TGCGCCAGCAGCTTGGGGGCAGGAAGAGACCAGCCCCAGCATTTT; CDR3: CASSLGAGRDQPQHF
J: TRBJ2-3; D: .; size: .; V: TRBV28; DNA: TGTGCCAGCAGCCACGCCGGGTTGCAGCGCACAGATACGCAGTATTTT; CDR3: CASSHAGLQRTDTQYF
J: TRBJ1-1; D: .; size: .; V: TRBV18; DNA: TGTGCCAGCTCATCGGCGGACACTGAAGCTTTCTTT; CDR3: CASSSADTEAFF
J: TRBJ1-2; D: .; size: once; V: TRBV29-1; DNA: TGCAGCGTTGGTGCTAGCTATGGCTACACCTTC; CDR3: CSVGASYGYTF
J: TRBJ2-7; D: .; size: .; V: TRBV29-1; DNA: TGCAGCGTAAGGAGGGATGGGGAGCAGTACTTC; CDR3: CSVRRDGEQYF
J: TRBJ1-1; D: .; size: .; V: TRBV5-1; DNA: TGCGCCAGCAGCTTGGCTGACAGGTTTTTCACTGAAGCTTTCTTT; CDR3: CASSLADRFFTEAFF
J: TRBJ1-4; D: .; size: .; V: TRBV5-1; DNA: TGCGCCAGCAGCTTGAAAGGGGCTGCTGATGAAAAACTGTTTTTT; CDR3: CASSLKGAADEKLFF
J: TRBJ2-3; D: TRBD2; size: .; V: TRBV11-2; DNA: TGTGCCAGCAGCCCATTACCACTAGCGGCTCTAGAAGATACGCAGTATTTT; CDR3: CASSPLPLAALEDTQYF
J: TRBJ1-1; D: TRBD1; size: few; V: TRBV25-1; DNA: TGTGCCAGCAGTGGTAAGGGGGGCGACAGGGTATGGACTGAAGCTTTCTTT; CDR3: CASSGKGGDRVWTEAFF
J: TRBJ1-2; D: .; size: .; V: TRBV19; DNA: TGTGCCACCCCGGGATGGGGGGGCCATGGCTACACCTTC; CDR3: CATPGWGGHGYTF
J: TRBJ2-2; D: .; size: once; V: TRBV5-8; DNA: TGTGCCAGCAGCCCACACTCTAGCATTCGTGACACCGGGGAGCTGTTTTTT; CDR3: CASSPHSSIRDTGELFF
J: TRBJ1-1; D: .; size: .; V: TRBV28; DNA: TGTGCCAGCAGTTTAGGGGGCCAAATGAACACTGAAGCTTTCTTT; CDR3: CASSLGGQMNTEAFF
J: TRBJ2-3; D: TRBD2; size: .; V: TRBV28; DNA: TGTGCCAGCAGTCAAACTAGCGGGAGTCGCACAGATACGCAGTATTTT; CDR3: CASSQTSGSRTDTQYF
J: TRBJ1-2; D: .; size: once; V: TRBV11-2; DNA: TGTGCCAGCCTTCTTCCACGTTTGGTACGGTATGGCTACACCTTC; CDR3: CASLLPRLVRYGYTF
J: TRBJ1-1; D: .; size: .; V: TRBV18; DNA: TGTGCCAGCTCACCACTAAAGACAGAGGACACTGAAGCTTTCTTT; CDR3: CASSPLKTEDTEAFF
J: TRBJ1-3; D: .; size: .; V: TRBV5-1; DNA: TGCGCCAGCAGCCAACAGGGAATGAGTGGAAACACCATATATTTT; CDR3: CASSQQGMSGNTIYF
J: TRBJ2-2; D: TRBD1; size: .; V: TRBV9; DNA: TGTGCCAGCAGCGGCGGGACAGGGAGATTCGCCGGGGAGCTGTTTTTT; CDR3: CASSGGTGRFAGELFF
J: TRBJ2-3; D: TRBD2; size: .; V: TRBV6-5; DNA: TGTGCCAGCACCCCCGCGGGAGGGCCCACAGATACGCAGTATTTT; CDR3: CASTPAGGPTDTQYF
J: TRBJ1-1; D: .; size: once; V: TRBV5-8; DNA: TGTGCCAGCAGCATCAACAGGAACACTGAAGCTTTCTTT; CDR3: CASSINRNTEAFF
J: TRBJ1-1; D: .; size: .; V: TRBV28; DNA: TGTGCCAGCAGTCCAGGATTTGGCGCTGAAGCTTTCTTT; CDR3: CASSPGFGAEAFF
J: TRBJ2-3; D: .; size: .; V: TRBV3-1/TRBV3-2; DNA: TGTGCCAGCAGTCATACAGATACGCAGTATTTT; CDR3: CASSHTDTQYF
J: TRBJ1-6; D: .; size: once; V: TRBV9; DNA: TGTGCCAGCAGCGTAGGTGAACGGTCACCCCTCCACTTT; CDR3: CASSVGERSPLHF
J: TRBJ2-2; D: .; size: .; V: TRBV5-4; DNA: TGTGCCAGCAGCTTGGGCGTCCGACTGGATTACACCGGGGAGCTGTTTTTT; CDR3: CASSLGVRLDYTGELFF
J: TRBJ2-5; D: TRBD2; size: once; V: TRBV5-4; DNA: TGTGCCAGCAGCTTAGGCGGGAGGGCCAGTGAGACCCAGTACTTC; CDR3: CASSLGGRASETQYF
J: TRBJ2-1; D: TRBD1; size: .; V: TRBV19; DNA: TGTGCCAGTAGTATTTCCCGGACAGGGAACAATGAGCAGTTCTTC; CDR3: CASSISRTGNNEQFF
J: TRBJ1-5; D: TRBD1; size: .; V: TRBV5-5; DNA: TGTGCCAGCAGCCCGACAGGGGGATTCAATCAGCCCCAGCATTTT; CDR3: CASSPTGGFNQPQHF
J: TRBJ2-3; D: TRBD1; size: .; V: TRBV5-1; DNA: TGCGCCAGCAGCCCGGGACAGGGTGGGAGCACAGATACGCAGTATTTT; CDR3: CASSPGQGGSTDTQYF
J: TRBJ1-5; D: .; size: .; V: TRBV6-2/TRBV6-3; DNA: TGTGCCAGCAGTTACAGGCCGGGGGTGGGTCAGCCCCAGCATTTT; CDR3: CASSYRPGVGQPQHF
J: TRBJ2-7; D: TRBD1; size: .; V: TRBV6-5; DNA: TGTGCCAGCGGCCGGGACAGGGGGAGCGAGCAGTACTTC; CDR3: CASGRDRGSEQYF
J: TRBJ1-2; D: .; size: .; V: TRBV5-1; DNA: TGCGCCAGCAGCTTGTACCAGGTGAAAAATGGCTACACCTTC; CDR3: CASSLYQVKNGYTF
J: TRBJ1-1; D: .; size: .; V: TRBV11-2; DNA: TGTGCCACCGGGGGGAGGGCAATGAACACTGAAGCTTTCTTT; CDR3: CATGGRAMNTEAFF
J: TRBJ2-5; D: TRBD1; size: .; V: TRBV6-2/TRBV6-3; DNA: TGTGCCAGCAGTTATTGGGGTGGGACAGAAGAGACCCAGTACTTC; CDR3: CASSYWGGTEETQYF
J: TRBJ1-3; D: TRBD1; size: .; V: TRBV2; DNA: TGTGCCAGCAGTAACGACAGGGTAGCTGGAAACACCATATATTTT; CDR3: CASSNDRVAGNTIYF
J: TRBJ2-1; D: .; size: .; V: TRBV6-4; DNA: TGTGCCAGCAGTGGGATGGGCGGGGCAGGGAGTGAGCAGTTCTTC; CDR3: CASSGMGGAGSEQFF
J: TRBJ2-3; D: TRBD2; size: .; V: TRBV9; DNA: TGTGCCAGCAGCCCCGGGGGGGCAGATACGCAGTATTTT; CDR3: CASSPGGADTQYF
J: TRBJ2-2; D: .; size: once; V: TRBV6-6; DNA: TGTGCCAGCAGTTACTACGGGGCGAACACCGGGGAGCTGTTTTTT; CDR3: CASSYYGANTGELFF
J: TRBJ1-1; D: .; size: .; V: TRBV28; DNA: TGTGCCAGCAGTTCCCCCTTGGAGTACACTGAAGCTTTCTTT; CDR3: CASSSPLEYTEAFF
J: TRBJ2-3; D: .; size: once; V: TRBV12-3/TRBV12-4; DNA: TGTGCCAGCAGTCCCCGGCCTTCGGGGCAGTATTTT; CDR3: CASSPRPSGQYF
J: TRBJ1-2; D: .; size: .; V: TRBV18; DNA: TGTGCCAGCCAGGGGCCGCACAACTATGGCTACACCTTC; CDR3: CASQGPHNYGYTF
J: TRBJ2-7; D: TRBD1; size: once; V: TRBV7-6; DNA: TGTGCCAGCAGCTCCCGGGGGGGGACAGGGGGCCTGGAGCAGTACTTC; CDR3: CASSSRGGTGGLEQYF
J: TRBJ2-2; D: TRBD2; size: .; V: TRBV24-1; DNA: TGTGCCACCGGCCCGGGACTAGGGGACACCGGGGAGCTGTTTTTT; CDR3: CATGPGLGDTGELFF
J: TRBJ1-3; D: .; size: .; V: TRBV18; DNA: TGTGCCAGCTCACCACCAAAAGGGAGCTCTGGAAACACCATATATTTT; CDR3: CASSPPKGSSGNTIYF
J: TRBJ1-2; D: .; size: .; V: TRBV5-1; DNA: TGCGCCAGCAGCTTCACAGGGAATAACTATGGCTACACCTTC; CDR3: CASSFTGNNYGYTF
J: TRBJ2-7; D: TRBD1; size: .; V: TRBV10-3; DNA: TGTGCCCACCGCTCCGGGACAGGGTCCTACGAGCAGTACTTC; CDR3: CAHRSGTGSYEQYF
J: TRBJ1-1; D: .; size: .; V: TRBV28; DNA: TGTGCCAGCAGTCTTGGACGGGGAGTGAGGAACACTGAAGCTTTCTTT; CDR3: CASSLGRGVRNTEAFF